The 13 T cell receptor beta chains below all came from one sample that was sequenced in a study of liver allograft versus peripheral blood T cells. For the study at large: Repertoires from peripheral blood of liver transplant recipients were compared with those inside their transplanted livers.

TCRdb independently ran MiXCR on the reads; one entry per CDR3 protein. There are about 3,400 distinct CDR3 sequences in the sample; roughly 16% occur only once, and roughly 21% lies in the top ten. The receptors here all came from a human patient who had a liver transplant. Some of these T cells may belong to the graft donor.

Judged by abundance, this clonotype is medium-sized. The genes are TRBV29-1 and TRBJ2-7; TRBD2 matches 8 bases. The V gene end was trimmed by 6 bases and the J gene end by 4 bases; junction bases not matched to a gene: 14. The CDR3 covers 15 residues. In germline, CDR1 is SQVTM, CDR2 ANQGSEA. Here the CDR3 reads CSVGGGGLLVYEQYV. In DNA form, the CDR3 reads TGCAGCGTCGGGGGGGGGGGACTCTTGGTGTACGAGCAGTACGTC.

This clonotype is deemed medium-sized. This chain links TRBV9 with TRBJ1-1; no clear D gene. The CDR3 is made up of 14 amino acids. From germline, CDR1 is SGDLS and CDR2 YYNGEE. V was cut by 4 bases and J by 2 bases, with 12 bases left in between. The CDR3 region has the DNA TGTGCCAGCAGCCCTTCGAACAGTAACACTGAAGCTTTCTTT. It specifies CASSPSNSNTEAFF. The full variable domain, in which reference TRBV9 and TRBJ1-1 provide the parts outside the CDR3, is DSGVTQTPKHLITATGQRVTLRCSPRSGDLSVYWYQQSLDQGLQFLIQYYNGEERAKGNILERFSAQQFPDLHSELNLSSLELGDSALYFCASSPSNSNTEAFFGQGTRLTVV.

This clonotype has at least ten counts. The chain couples TRBV29-1 to TRBJ1-2, with D maybe TRBD1 (5 bases). Germline V CDR1 and CDR2: SQVTM, ANQGSEA. The length of the CDR3 is 12 residues. V lost 3 bases, J lost 8 bases, and 13 bases lay in between. This chain's CDR3 is CSVDGGIGGYTF. The CDR3 DNA is TGCAGCGTTGATGGGGGGATCGGCGGCTACACCTTC.

The chain couples TRBV9 to TRBJ2-3, with a tentative D call TRBD1 (6 bases). Germline V CDR1 and CDR2: SGDLS, YYNGEE. Trimming stripped 5 bases from V and 5 bases from J, with 18 bases between. The CDR3 consists of 15 residues. CDR3 sequence: CASRPGDIFQDTQYF. CDR3 DNA: TGTGCCAGCAGACCCGGGGACATCTTCCAAGATACGCAGTATTTT.

Comments on this clonotype: This could be a read error, since a much larger clone is one nucleotide away. This chain links TRBV6-1 with TRBJ1-2, with D possibly TRBD1 on 6 matching bases. Germline V CDR1 and CDR2: MNHNS, SASEGT. This CDR3 has 14 residues. CDR3 amino acids: CASSTLGGNYGYSF. The CDR3 DNA is TGTGCCAGCAGTACCTTAGGGGGGAACTATGGCTACTCCTTC.

The V gene is TRBV2, the J gene TRBJ1-6; TRBD1 is a possible D gene (5 bases). Between the trimmed V and J ends, which lost 9 bases and 8 bases, there was a span of 14 bases. Germline V lookup: CDR1 SNHLY, CDR2 FYNNEI. This CDR3 region has 13 residues. The CDR3 here is CASGGVRDSPLHF. The CDR3 bases are TGTGCCAGTGGGGGGGTTCGGGATTCACCCCTCCACTTT.

This clonotype showed up just once. The rearrangement joins TRBV3-1 to TRBJ1-2; D is uncertain. The CDR3 runs to 13 residues. Germline CDR1 is LGHDT and CDR2 is YNNKEL (reference sequence). V gave up 1 base and J gave up 5 bases, with 8 bases separating them. The CDR3 DNA reads as TGTGCCAGCAGCCAAGTGTCCACGTATGGCTACACCTTC. As protein: CASSQVSTYGYTF.

This clonotype was seen repeatedly, ten times or more. The CDR3 is CAWSVKGASGKDTQYF. The CDR3 nucleotides read TGTGCCTGGAGTGTTAAAGGGGCTAGCGGGAAGGATACGCAGTATTTT. The chain couples TRBV30 to TRBJ2-3, with 9 nucleotides matching TRBD2. V dropped 0 bases and J dropped 6; count of bases not matched to a gene: 10. Germline V gene lookup returns CDR1 GTSNPN and CDR2 SVGIG (reference sequence). The CDR3 has 16 residues.

This clonotype is deemed medium-sized. The rearrangement links TRBV6-1 to TRBJ1-4; TRBD1 is a possible D gene (6 bases). There are 14 residues in the CDR3. CDR1 MNHNS and CDR2 SASEGT come from the germline V gene. V was cut by 8 bases and J by 8 bases, with 18 bases left in between. The CDR3 region is CASGQGLKGEKLFF. The CDR3 DNA follows: TGTGCCAGCGGTCAGGGGTTAAAGGGGGAAAAACTGTTTTTT.

Many counts were recorded for this clonotype. This rearrangement joins TRBV24-1 to TRBJ2-1; no clear D gene. The ends were cut back, 1 base at V and 5 bases at J, with 2 bases in the middle. In germline, CDR1 is KGHDR, CDR2 SFDVKD. This CDR3 contains 12 residues. The CDR3 protein is CATSDFNNEQFF. In DNA, the CDR3 is TGTGCCACCAGTGATTTCAACAATGAGCAGTTCTTC.

This clonotype is medium-sized in the sample. The V call is TRBV15, the J call TRBJ2-1; possibly TRBD2 for D (5 bases). The V and J ends lost 3 bases and 5 bases respectively, with 8 bases between them. This CDR3 has 13 amino acids. Per germline, CDR1 LNHNV and CDR2 YYDKDF (reference sequence). This CDR3 is CATSSYGDNEQFF. The DNA of the CDR3 is TGTGCCACCAGCAGTTACGGGGACAATGAGCAGTTCTTC.

The CDR3 is CAWVTARMTEAFF. The CDR3, as DNA: TGTGCCTGGGTTACAGCACGCATGACTGAAGCTTTCTTT. The gene calls are TRBV30 and TRBJ1-1; D ambiguous. This CDR3 contains 13 residues. V lost 5 bases and J lost 5, with 15 bases in between. Germline-derived CDR1 and CDR2 are GTSNPN and SVGIG (reference sequence).

In this sample, this clonotype is medium-sized. The chain employs TRBV28 and TRBJ2-7; TRBD1 matches at 9 bases. CDR3 length: 15 residues. Trimming at V came to 5 bases and at J to 2 bases, leaving 7 bases not matched to a gene. Germline-derived CDR1 and CDR2 are MDHEN and SYDVKM. CDR3 in amino acids: CASSPGGTGTYEQYV. The CDR3 DNA is TGTGCCAGCAGTCCAGGCGGGACAGGGACCTACGAGCAGTACGTC.